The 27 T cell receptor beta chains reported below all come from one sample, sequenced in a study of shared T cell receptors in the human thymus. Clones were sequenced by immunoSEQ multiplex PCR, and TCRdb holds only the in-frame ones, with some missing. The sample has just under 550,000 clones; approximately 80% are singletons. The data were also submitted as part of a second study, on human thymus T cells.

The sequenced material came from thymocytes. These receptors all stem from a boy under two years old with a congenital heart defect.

CDR3 nucleotide sequence: TGTGCCAGCAGCTTGTTTGATCCGGGACAGTCAGCCTACGAGCAGTACTTC. It encodes CASSLFDPGQSAYEQYF. The chain combines TRBV5-6 with TRBJ2-7; TRBD1 matches 7 bases. The CDR3 length is 17 residues. With 1 base clipped from V and 2 bases from J, the junction kept 12 bases outside the gene matches. The V gene's germline CDR1 is SGHDT and CDR2 YYEEEE.

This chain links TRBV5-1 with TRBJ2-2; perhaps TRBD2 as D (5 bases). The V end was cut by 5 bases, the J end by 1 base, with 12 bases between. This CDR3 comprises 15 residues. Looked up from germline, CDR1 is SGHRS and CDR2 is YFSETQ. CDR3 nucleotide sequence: TGCGCCAGCAGTTCATTCGGAGGGAACACCGGGGAGCTGTTTTTT. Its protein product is CASSSFGGNTGELFF. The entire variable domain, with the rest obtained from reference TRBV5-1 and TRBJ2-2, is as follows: KAGVTQTPRYLIKTRGQQVTLSCSPISGHRSVSWYQQTPGQGLQFLFEYFSETQRNKGNFPGRFSGRQFSNSRSEMNVSTLELGDSALYLCASSSFGGNTGELFFGEGSRLTVL.

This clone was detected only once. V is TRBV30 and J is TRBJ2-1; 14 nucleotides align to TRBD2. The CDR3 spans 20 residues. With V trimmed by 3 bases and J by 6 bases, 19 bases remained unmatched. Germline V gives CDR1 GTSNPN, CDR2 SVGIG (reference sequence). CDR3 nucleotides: TGTGCCTGGAGAGATAAACCGACTAGCGGGAGGGCCGAGTGTACCAATGAGCAGTTCTTC. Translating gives CAWRDKPTSGRAECTNEQFF.

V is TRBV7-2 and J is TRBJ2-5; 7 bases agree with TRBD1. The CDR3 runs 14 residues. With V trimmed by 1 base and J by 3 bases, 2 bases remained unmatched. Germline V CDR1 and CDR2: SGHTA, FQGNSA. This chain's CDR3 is CASSLGDREETQYF. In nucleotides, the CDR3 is TGTGCCAGCAGCTTAGGGGACAGAGAAGAGACCCAGTACTTC.

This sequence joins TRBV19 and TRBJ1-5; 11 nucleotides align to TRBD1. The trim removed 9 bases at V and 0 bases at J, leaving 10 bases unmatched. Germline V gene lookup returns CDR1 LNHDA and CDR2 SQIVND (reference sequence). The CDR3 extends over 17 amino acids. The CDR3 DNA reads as TGTGCCAGCCAAACCGGGACAGGGGGGTATAGCAATCAGCCCCAGCATTTT. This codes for CASQTGTGGYSNQPQHF. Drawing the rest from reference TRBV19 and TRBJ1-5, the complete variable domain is DGGITQSPKYLFRKEGQNVTLSCEQNLNHDAMYWYRQDPGQGLRLIYYSQIVNDFQKGDIAEGYSVSREKKESFPLTVTSAQKNPTAFYLCASQTGTGGYSNQPQHFGDGTRLSIL.

CDR3 loop: CASSQEKRQGHSDYNEQFF. DNA for the CDR3: TGCGCCAGCAGCCAAGAGAAGCGACAGGGACACTCGGATTACAATGAGCAGTTCTTC. This chain connects TRBV4-1 to TRBJ2-1, with 7 nucleotides matching TRBD1. Germline loops: CDR1 MGHRA, CDR2 YSYEKL. The CDR3 consists of 19 residues. V lost 0 bases to trimming and J lost 4 bases; unmatched junction nucleotides: 15.

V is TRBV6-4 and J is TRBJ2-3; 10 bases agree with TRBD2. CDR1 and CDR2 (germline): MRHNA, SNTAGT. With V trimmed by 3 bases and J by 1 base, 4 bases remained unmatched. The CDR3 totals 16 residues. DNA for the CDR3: TGTGCCAGCAGTGAGTCTGGGACTAGCGGCACAGATACGCAGTATTTT. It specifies CASSESGTSGTDTQYF.

CDR3 loop: CASSQKPGGGNEQFF. The CDR3 DNA reads TGCGCCAGCAGCCAAAAACCGGGGGGCGGGAATGAGCAGTTCTTC. The chain joins TRBV4-3 to TRBJ2-1, with D possibly being TRBD2 (7 bases). The germline CDR1 and CDR2 sequences are LGHNA and YSLEER. V shed 2 bases and J shed 7 bases, with 15 bases lying between them. The CDR3 covers 15 residues.

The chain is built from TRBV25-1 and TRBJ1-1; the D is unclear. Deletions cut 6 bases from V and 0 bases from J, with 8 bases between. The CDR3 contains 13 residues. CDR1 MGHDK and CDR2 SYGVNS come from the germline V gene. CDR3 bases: TGTGCCAGCAGCGAGCGACTGAACACTGAAGCTTTCTTT. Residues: CASSERLNTEAFF.

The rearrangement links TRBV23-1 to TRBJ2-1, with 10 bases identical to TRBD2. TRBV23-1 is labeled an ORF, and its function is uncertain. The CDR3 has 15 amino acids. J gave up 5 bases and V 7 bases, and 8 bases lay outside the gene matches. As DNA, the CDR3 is TGCGCCAGCACCCCACTAGCGGGGCCCAACAATGAGCAGTTCTTC. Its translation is CASTPLAGPNNEQFF.

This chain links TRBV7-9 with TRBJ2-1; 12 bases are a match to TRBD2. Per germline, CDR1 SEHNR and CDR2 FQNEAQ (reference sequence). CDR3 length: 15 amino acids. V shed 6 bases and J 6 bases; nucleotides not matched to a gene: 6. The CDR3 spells CASRLTSGRSNEQFF. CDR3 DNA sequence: TGTGCCAGCAGGTTGACTAGCGGGAGAAGCAATGAGCAGTTCTTC.

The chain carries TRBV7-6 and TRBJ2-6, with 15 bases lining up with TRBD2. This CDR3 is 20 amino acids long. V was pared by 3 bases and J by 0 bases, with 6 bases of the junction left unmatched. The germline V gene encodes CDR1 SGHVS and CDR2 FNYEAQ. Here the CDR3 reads CASSFRGLAGGLSGANVLTF. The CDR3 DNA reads TGTGCCAGCAGCTTCCGCGGACTAGCGGGAGGGCTCTCTGGGGCCAACGTCCTGACTTTC.

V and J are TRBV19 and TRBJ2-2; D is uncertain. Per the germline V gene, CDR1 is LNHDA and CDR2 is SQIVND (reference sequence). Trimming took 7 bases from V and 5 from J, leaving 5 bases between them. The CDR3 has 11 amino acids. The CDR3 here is CASTATGELFF. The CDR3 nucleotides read TGTGCCAGTACCGCGACCGGGGAGCTGTTTTTT. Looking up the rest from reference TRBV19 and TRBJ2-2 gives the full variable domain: DGGITQSPKYLFRKEGQNVTLSCEQNLNHDAMYWYRQDPGQGLRLIYYSQIVNDFQKGDIAEGYSVSREKKESFPLTVTSAQKNPTAFYLCASTATGELFFGEGSRLTVL.

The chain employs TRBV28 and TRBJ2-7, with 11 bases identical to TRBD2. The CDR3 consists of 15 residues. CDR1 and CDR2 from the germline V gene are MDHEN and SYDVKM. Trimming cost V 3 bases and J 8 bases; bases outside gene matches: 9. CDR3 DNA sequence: TGTGCCAGCAGTTTCCCTAGCGGGGGGAGAGTGCAGCAGTACTTC. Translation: CASSFPSGGRVQQYF. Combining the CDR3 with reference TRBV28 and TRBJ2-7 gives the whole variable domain DVKVTQSSRYLVKRTGEKVFLECVQDMDHENMFWYRQDPGLGLRLIYFSYDVKMKEKGDIPEGYSVSREKKERFSLILESASTNQTSMYLCASSFPSGGRVQQYFGPGTRLTVT.

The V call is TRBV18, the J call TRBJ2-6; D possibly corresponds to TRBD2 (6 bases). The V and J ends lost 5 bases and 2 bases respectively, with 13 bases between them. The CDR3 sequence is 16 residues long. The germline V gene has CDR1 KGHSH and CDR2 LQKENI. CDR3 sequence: CASSKGLYPGANVLTF. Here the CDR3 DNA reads TGTGCCAGCTCAAAGGGACTGTACCCTGGGGCCAACGTCCTGACTTTC.

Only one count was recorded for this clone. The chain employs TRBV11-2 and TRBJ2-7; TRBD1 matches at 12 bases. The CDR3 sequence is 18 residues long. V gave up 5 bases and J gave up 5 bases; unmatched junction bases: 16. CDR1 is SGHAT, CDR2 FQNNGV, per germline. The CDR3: CASSDMVGTGGAGHEQYF. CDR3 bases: TGTGCCAGCAGCGATATGGTGGGGACAGGGGGCGCAGGCCACGAGCAGTACTTC.

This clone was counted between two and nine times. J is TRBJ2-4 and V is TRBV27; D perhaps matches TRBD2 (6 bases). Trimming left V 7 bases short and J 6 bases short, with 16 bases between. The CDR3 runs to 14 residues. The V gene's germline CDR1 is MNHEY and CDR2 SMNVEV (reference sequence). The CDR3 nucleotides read TGTGCCAGCACCCCCGTCGGTAGCGGAAACATTCAGTACTTC. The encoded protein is CASTPVGSGNIQYF.

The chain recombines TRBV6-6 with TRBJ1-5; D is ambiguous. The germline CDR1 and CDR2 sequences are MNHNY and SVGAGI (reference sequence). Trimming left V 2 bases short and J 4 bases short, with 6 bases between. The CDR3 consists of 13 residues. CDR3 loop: CASSYSRNQPQHF. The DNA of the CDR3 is TGTGCCAGCAGTTACAGCCGGAATCAGCCCCAGCATTTT.

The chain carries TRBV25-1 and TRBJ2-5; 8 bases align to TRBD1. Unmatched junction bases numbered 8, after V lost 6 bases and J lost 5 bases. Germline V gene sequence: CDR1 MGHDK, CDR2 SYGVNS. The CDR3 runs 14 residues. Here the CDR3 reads CASRGTGWDETQYF. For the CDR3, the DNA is TGTGCCAGCAGGGGGACAGGTTGGGATGAGACCCAGTACTTC.

For the CDR3, the DNA is TGTGCCTGGAGGTTGACCGGGACTAGCGGGAGACTCCCCTACACAGATACGCAGTATTTT. Its translation is CAWRLTGTSGRLPYTDTQYF. The genes are TRBV30 and TRBJ2-3, with 14 bases matching TRBD2. The CDR3 runs to 20 residues. The junction had 16 bases not matched to a gene; V was cut back by 3 bases and J by 2 bases. Looked up from germline, CDR1 is GTSNPN and CDR2 is SVGIG (reference sequence).

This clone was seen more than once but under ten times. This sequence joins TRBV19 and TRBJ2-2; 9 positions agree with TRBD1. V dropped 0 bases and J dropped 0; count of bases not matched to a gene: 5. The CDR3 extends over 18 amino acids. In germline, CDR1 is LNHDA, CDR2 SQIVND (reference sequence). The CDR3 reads CASSIDLRTGANTGELFF. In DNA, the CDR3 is TGTGCCAGTAGTATAGATCTGAGGACAGGGGCGAACACCGGGGAGCTGTTTTTT.

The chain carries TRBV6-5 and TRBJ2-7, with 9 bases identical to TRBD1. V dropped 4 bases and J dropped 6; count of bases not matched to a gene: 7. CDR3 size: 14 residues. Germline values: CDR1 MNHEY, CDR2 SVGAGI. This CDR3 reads CASSSGTGIGEQYF. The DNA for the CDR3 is TGTGCCAGCAGTTCCGGGACAGGGATCGGCGAGCAGTACTTC.

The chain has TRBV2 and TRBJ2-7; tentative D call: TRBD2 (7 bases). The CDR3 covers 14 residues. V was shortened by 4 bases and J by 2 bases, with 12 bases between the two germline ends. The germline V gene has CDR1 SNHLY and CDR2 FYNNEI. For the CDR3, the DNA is TGTGCCAGCAGTGGAAGCGGGACAACCTACGAGCAGTACTTC. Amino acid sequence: CASSGSGTTYEQYF.

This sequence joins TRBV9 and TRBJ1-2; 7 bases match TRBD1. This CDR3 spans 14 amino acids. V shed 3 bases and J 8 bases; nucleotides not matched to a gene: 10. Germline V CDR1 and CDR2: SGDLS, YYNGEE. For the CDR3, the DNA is TGTGCCAGCAGCGCCGGACAGGCCGCCTCCGGCTACACCTTC. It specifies CASSAGQAASGYTF.

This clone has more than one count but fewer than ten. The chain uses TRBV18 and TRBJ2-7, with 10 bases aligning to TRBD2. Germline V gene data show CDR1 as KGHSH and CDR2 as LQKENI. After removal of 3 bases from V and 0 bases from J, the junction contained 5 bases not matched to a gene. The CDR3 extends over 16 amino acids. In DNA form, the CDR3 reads TGTGCCAGCTCACCGAGGGGGACTAGCGTCTCCTACGAGCAGTACTTC. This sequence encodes CASSPRGTSVSYEQYF.

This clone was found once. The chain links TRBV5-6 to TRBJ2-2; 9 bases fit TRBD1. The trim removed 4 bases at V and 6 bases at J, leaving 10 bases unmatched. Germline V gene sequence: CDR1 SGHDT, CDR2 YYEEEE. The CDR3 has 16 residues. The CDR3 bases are TGTGCCAGCAGCCTAATAGGACAGGGGTTTCCCGGGGAGCTGTTTTTT. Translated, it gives CASSLIGQGFPGELFF.

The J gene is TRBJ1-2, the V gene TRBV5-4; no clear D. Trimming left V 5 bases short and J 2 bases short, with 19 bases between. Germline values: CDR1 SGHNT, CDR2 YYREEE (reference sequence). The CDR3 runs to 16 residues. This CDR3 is CASRSGSRQANYGYTF. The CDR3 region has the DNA TGTGCCAGCAGGTCGGGGAGTCGGCAGGCCAACTATGGCTACACCTTC.